This is a list of T cell receptor beta chains from one sample in a study of OX40 agonist ivuxolimab in advanced cancers. TCRdb keeps only in-frame clones here, not all; method: immunoSEQ multiplex PCR. The sample has over 35,000 clones, 80% to 90% seen once. Sequencing was performed on CD4+ or CD8+ T cells sorted from blood, taken in a trial of the OX40 agonist ivuxolimab. The receptors shown here come from an adult with an advanced solid tumor such as melanoma, head and neck, liver or kidney cancer. Both conserved end residues are part of each CDR3. D genes are given only for firm matches. Clone size is stated in some rows and not others, as once, few, many or a class when expanded.

v_gene	d_gene	j_gene	abundance	len	CDR3aa	CDR3nt
TRBV2	NA	TRBJ2-7	NA	17	CASSELLFGGRTYEQYF	TGTGCCAGCAGTGAGCTCTTGTTTGGGGGGAGGACCTACGAGCAGTACTTC
TRBV11-2	NA	TRBJ2-5	NA	14	CASSPYGTRETQYF	TGTGCCAGCAGCCCCTACGGGACGCGAGAGACCCAGTACTTC
TRBV4-1	TRBD2	TRBJ2-7	NA	16	CASSQDGLAGVYEQYF	TGCGCCAGCAGCCAAGATGGGCTAGCGGGGGTCTACGAGCAGTACTTC
TRBV9	TRBD2	TRBJ2-7	NA	16	CASSVASSGRPYEQYF	TGTGCCAGCAGCGTAGCCTCTAGCGGGAGGCCTTACGAGCAGTACTTC
TRBV7-9	NA	TRBJ2-2	NA	13	CASSLVITGELFF	TGTGCCAGCAGCTTAGTTATCACCGGGGAGCTGTTTTTT
TRBV9	NA	TRBJ2-7	NA	13	CASSVGVLHEQYF	TGTGCCAGCAGCGTAGGGGTTCTACACGAGCAGTACTTC
TRBV15	TRBD2	TRBJ2-7	NA	13	CATRSSGGGEQYF	TGTGCCACCAGGTCCAGCGGGGGGGGCGAGCAGTACTTC
TRBV7-2	TRBD1	TRBJ2-1	once	14	CASRRTGGNNEQFF	TGTGCCAGCAGGAGAACAGGGGGTAACAATGAGCAGTTCTTC
TRBV7-9	NA	TRBJ1-1	few	14	CASSSRAGRTEAFF	TGTGCCAGCAGCTCTCGAGCAGGTCGAACTGAAGCTTTCTTT
TRBV5-1	TRBD2	TRBJ2-1	NA	15	CASSFEPAGDNEQFF	TGCGCCAGCAGCTTCGAGCCAGCGGGAGATAATGAGCAGTTCTTC
TRBV6-6	NA	TRBJ1-3	NA	12	CACTGHSNTIYF	TGTGCCTGCACGGGACACTCAAACACCATATATTTT
TRBV6-6	TRBD1	TRBJ1-1	NA	14	CASSYHSTGYEAFF	TGTGCCAGCAGTTACCACTCGACAGGGTACGAAGCTTTCTTT
TRBV7-8	NA	TRBJ1-4	NA	14	CASSFGTNFEKLFF	TGTGCCAGCAGCTTCGGGACAAACTTCGAAAAACTGTTTTTT
TRBV2	NA	TRBJ2-5	NA	14	CASSVSETQETQYF	TGTGCCAGCAGTGTTTCGGAGACCCAAGAGACCCAGTACTTC
TRBV27	TRBD1	TRBJ1-2	NA	13	CASSPTGARGYTF	TGTGCCAGCAGCCCGACAGGGGCTCGTGGCTACACCTTC
TRBV29-1	NA	TRBJ2-7	NA	11	CSVEEQGITDF	TGCAGCGTTGAAGAGCAAGGTATCACGGACTTC
TRBV27	NA	TRBJ2-3	NA	11	CASSLADTQYF	TGTGCCAGCAGTTTAGCAGATACGCAGTATTTT
TRBV2	NA	TRBJ2-3	NA	14	CASSASGLTDTQYF	TGTGCCAGCAGTGCCAGCGGACTCACAGATACGCAGTATTTT
TRBV2	NA	TRBJ1-2	NA	11	CASRDSYGYTF	TGTGCCAGCAGGGATTCCTATGGCTACACCTTC
TRBV28	NA	TRBJ1-4	NA	13	CASSLGQEEKLFF	TGTGCCAGCAGTTTAGGCCAGGAGGAAAAACTGTTTTTT
TRBV19	NA	TRBJ2-7	medium-sized	13	CASSIEGRYEQYF	TGTGCCAGTAGTATCGAGGGGAGATACGAGCAGTACTTC
TRBV5-1	NA	TRBJ1-1	NA	13	CASSLSRQEVAFF	TGCGCCAGCAGCTTGAGCAGACAGGAGGTCGCTTTCTTT
TRBV14	NA	TRBJ2-1	NA	12	CASSQTDNEQFF	TGTGCCAGCAGCCAAACAGACAATGAGCAGTTCTTC
TRBV9	NA	TRBJ1-2	NA	15	CASSPSRGLGYGYTF	TGTGCCAGCAGCCCATCCAGGGGATTAGGGTATGGCTACACCTTC
TRBV7-9	NA	TRBJ2-1	once	14	CASRYGPSYNEQFF	TGTGCCAGCAGGTACGGCCCTTCCTACAATGAGCAGTTCTTC
TRBV2	TRBD2	TRBJ2-7	NA	19	CASSDATQRWSSGREEQYF	TGTGCCAGCAGTGACGCAACCCAAAGATGGTCTAGCGGGAGGGAAGAGCAGTACTTC
TRBV11-2	TRBD1	TRBJ2-7	NA	15	CASSFITGQGGEQYF	TGTGCCAGCAGCTTCATTACGGGACAGGGTGGAGAGCAGTACTTC
TRBV11-2	NA	TRBJ2-7	few	14	CASSLSVGSYEQYF	TGTGCCAGCAGCTTATCAGTTGGGTCCTACGAGCAGTACTTC
TRBV5-1	NA	TRBJ2-2	NA	14	CASSLGGASGELFF	TGCGCCAGCAGCCTTGGCGGGGCTTCCGGGGAGCTGTTTTTT
TRBV7-8	NA	TRBJ1-1	NA	13	CASSSYTNTEAFF	TGTGCCAGCAGTTCTTACACGAACACTGAAGCTTTCTTT
TRBV20-1	NA	TRBJ2-5	once	11	CSAGDAETQYF	TGCAGTGCTGGAGACGCAGAGACCCAGTACTTC
TRBV7-9	NA	TRBJ2-7	NA	12	CASSRGAYEQYF	TGTGCCAGCAGTCGGGGAGCCTACGAGCAGTACTTC
TRBV2	TRBD2	TRBJ2-1	NA	12	CASSDGAGAQFF	TGTGCCAGCAGTGATGGGGCGGGAGCTCAGTTCTTC
TRBV4-1	TRBD2	TRBJ2-1	once	15	CASSPQRGQDNEQFF	TGCGCCAGCAGCCCCCAGCGGGGTCAAGACAATGAGCAGTTCTTC
TRBV5-1	TRBD1	TRBJ2-5	NA	19	CASSLGAQGVNFRGETQYF	TGCGCCAGCAGCTTGGGAGCACAGGGGGTTAATTTTCGGGGAGAGACCCAGTACTTC
TRBV6-4	NA	TRBJ1-5	NA	13	CASRGGTNQPQHF	TGTGCCAGTAGGGGGGGGACCAATCAGCCCCAGCATTTT
TRBV10-1	NA	TRBJ2-7	few	13	CASSEGSIYEQYF	TGCGCCAGCAGTGAGGGCAGCATCTACGAGCAGTACTTC
TRBV2	NA	TRBJ1-2	NA	13	CASSEAHPGGYTF	TGTGCCAGCAGTGAAGCGCATCCGGGGGGCTACACCTTC
TRBV19	NA	TRBJ2-1	NA	16	CASRITTGSSYNEQFF	TGTGCCAGTAGGATTACGACAGGTAGCTCCTACAATGAGCAGTTCTTC
TRBV30	NA	TRBJ2-6	NA	14	CAWEDGSGANVLTF	TGTGCCTGGGAGGACGGCTCTGGGGCCAACGTCCTGACTTTC
TRBV2	NA	TRBJ1-1	NA	14	CASSEARGSTEAFF	TGTGCCAGCAGTGAAGCGCGGGGGAGCACTGAAGCTTTCTTT
TRBV1	NA	TRBJ1-6	NA	17	CTSSQVEQGKDNSPLHF	TGCACCAGCAGCCAAGTAGAACAGGGAAAGGATAATTCACCCCTCCACTTT
TRBV7-3	NA	TRBJ1-5	NA	17	CASSPKRLGTPNQPQHF	TGTGCCAGCAGCCCCAAACGGCTGGGGACACCAAATCAGCCCCAGCATTTT
TRBV5-1	TRBD1	TRBJ2-7	once	14	CASSRTGGIYEQYF	TGCGCCAGCAGCAGAACAGGGGGCATCTACGAGCAGTACTTC
TRBV2	TRBD1	TRBJ1-4	NA	14	CAGQEDWGNEKLFF	TGTGCCGGACAGGAGGACTGGGGAAATGAAAAACTGTTTTTT
TRBV6-1	NA	TRBJ1-2	once	15	CASSETPGPLDCYTF	TGTGCCAGCAGTGAAACCCCAGGACCCCTCGATTGCTACACCTTC
TRBV19	TRBD1	TRBJ2-2	NA	15	CASTPGQLYTGELFF	TGTGCCAGTACCCCGGGACAGCTATACACCGGGGAGCTGTTTTTT
TRBV6-5	NA	TRBJ1-5	NA	14	CANSAQGPNQPQHF	TGTGCCAATTCGGCCCAAGGGCCCAATCAGCCCCAGCATTTT
TRBV5-5	NA	TRBJ2-5	NA	14	CASSGRTRGETQYF	TGTGCCAGCAGCGGCAGGACGCGTGGAGAGACCCAGTACTTC
TRBV6-1	TRBD2	TRBJ2-3	NA	14	CASSLGLATDTQYF	TGTGCCAGCAGCCTAGGACTAGCTACAGATACGCAGTATTTT
TRBV4-2	NA	TRBJ1-1	NA	15	CASSQGWGSNTEAFF	TGTGCCAGCAGCCAAGGGTGGGGGTCGAACACTGAAGCTTTCTTT
TRBV28	NA	TRBJ1-5	NA	15	CASSFQGRFNQPQHF	TGTGCCAGCAGTTTCCAGGGAAGATTCAATCAGCCCCAGCATTTT
TRBV7-9	NA	TRBJ1-1	NA	14	CASSLSGDGTEAFF	TGTGCCAGCAGCTTAAGTGGGGACGGCACTGAAGCTTTCTTT
TRBV6-5	TRBD1	TRBJ1-2	few	14	CASSLDRGNYGYTF	TGTGCCAGCAGTTTGGACAGGGGAAACTATGGCTACACCTTC